This TCR beta chain derives from a study of blood T cell repertoires in COVID-19. CDR3 size: 16 residues. V gave up 6 bases and J gave up 5 bases, with 22 bases separating them. Germline CDR1 KGHSH, CDR2 LQKENI. Only one count was recorded for this clone. Authors' methods: Amplification with reference gene primers provided the estimates of nucleated cell counts. Produced via immunoSEQ multiplex PCR; TCRdb's table is partial and in-frame only. That table furnishes V, J and clone size, whereas the DNA furnished D and trimming. In the table there are approximately 75,000 clones, 88% of which are singletons.

Input material: peripheral blood. This sequence was found in a man between 50 and 59 years old with acute or convalescent COVID-19. The rearrangement links TRBV18 to TRBJ2-5; TRBD2 might be the D (6 bases). The CDR3: CASSARTGFRGETQYF. In nucleotides, the CDR3 is TGTGCCAGCTCGGCGCGTACGGGATTTCGGGGGGAGACCCAGTACTTC.